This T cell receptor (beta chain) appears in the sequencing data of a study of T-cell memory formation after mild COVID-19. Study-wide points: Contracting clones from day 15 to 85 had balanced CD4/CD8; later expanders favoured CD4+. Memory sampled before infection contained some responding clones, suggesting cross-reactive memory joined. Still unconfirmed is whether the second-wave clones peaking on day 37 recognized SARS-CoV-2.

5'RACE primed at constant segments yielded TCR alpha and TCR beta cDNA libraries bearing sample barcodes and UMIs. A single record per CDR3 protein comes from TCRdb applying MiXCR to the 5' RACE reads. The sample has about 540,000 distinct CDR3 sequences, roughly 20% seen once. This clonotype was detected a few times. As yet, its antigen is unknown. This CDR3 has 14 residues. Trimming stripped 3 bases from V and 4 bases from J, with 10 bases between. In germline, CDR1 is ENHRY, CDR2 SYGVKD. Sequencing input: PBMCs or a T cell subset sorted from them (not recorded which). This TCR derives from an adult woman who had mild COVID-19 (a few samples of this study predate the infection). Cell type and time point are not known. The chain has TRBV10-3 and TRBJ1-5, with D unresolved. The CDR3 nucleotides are TGTGCCATCAGTGAAAACAGCCCTAATCAGCCCCAGCATTTT. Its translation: CAISENSPNQPQHF.